This TCR beta chain is from a study of cytomegalovirus exposure and HLA in healthy donors. On this clone: Its antigen is still unknown.

The germline V gene has CDR1 SQVTM and CDR2 ANQGSEA. The CDR3 sequence is 13 residues long. The ends lost 7 bases at V and 2 bases at J; junction bases unmatched: 7. Study-wide results and limits: Some segments of the V type, notably TRBV6-2 and TRBV6-3, were excluded as indistinguishable.

Researchers ran the PCR with 60 Vbeta and 13 Jbeta primers. This table comes from immunoSEQ multiplex PCR, and its TCRdb copy is limited to in-frame clones, with some not included. The table shows 130,000 or so clones, with roughly 78% occurring only once. Source material: PBMCs. The sequence derives from a man between 45 and 60 years old in good health and CMV-seropositive. J is TRBJ1-1 and V is TRBV29-1, with TRBD1 identical over 7 bases. The CDR3 DNA sequence: TGCAGCGCAGTGGGACAGTTTAACACTGAAGCTTTCTTT. Protein sequence: CSAVGQFNTEAFF.